The sequence of this TCR beta chain was determined in a study of chemoradiotherapy in HPV16-positive cancers. Study-level information: Candidate HPV-specific T-cell clones and common TCR motifs came from functional assays in two HPV16-positive patients.

CDR3 length: 15 amino acids. Trimming shortened V by 7 bases and J by 4 bases, and 20 bases separated the two germline ends. CDR1 and CDR2 from the germline V gene are SGDLS and YYNGEE. Data came from immunoSEQ multiplex PCR; TCRdb stores just in-frame clones and leaves some out. This table has more than 10,000 clones, more than 70% appearing once. Repeated repertoire sampling spanned the course of chemoradiotherapy. The receptor was isolated from a human donor with HPV-associated anogenital cancer. Sampling was done from a patient who underwent chemoradiotherapy. The genes are TRBV9 and TRBJ1-1; D remains ambiguous. CDR3 DNA sequence: TGTGCCAGCTCCCCATCCGGGAATCGGGCCACTGAAGCTTTCTTT. Its translation: CASSPSGNRATEAFF.